This T cell receptor (beta chain) was sequenced for a study of human T cells and chemical hapten exposure. On the study more broadly: DPC at 0.01% went onto the upper back in patch tests, read at 6 days.

One entry per CDR3 protein results from TCRdb running MiXCR on the RACE reads. The sample holds 100,000 or so distinct CDR3 sequences, about 34% seen once. Germline CDR1 is SQVTM and CDR2 is ANQGSEA. V lost 4 bases to trimming and J lost 5 bases, with 14 bases between them. This CDR3 has 13 amino acids. As to time point: patch test 3, about 24 weeks after DPC sensitization. Indicated treatment: therapeutic diphenylcyclopropenone sensitization with weekly scalp DPC. The chain couples TRBV29-1 to TRBJ2-5; D may be TRBD1 (7 bases). The material sequenced was whole blood, taken in connection with sensitization to the hapten diphenylcyclopropenone (DPC). The TCR was taken from a man in his forties or fifties with alopecia areata. Some clones in this sample may be carry-over from other donors' samples. In DNA form, the CDR3 reads TGCAGCGTTGGGAGGGGGCGGTCGGAGACCCAGTACTTC. Translation gives CSVGRGRSETQYF.